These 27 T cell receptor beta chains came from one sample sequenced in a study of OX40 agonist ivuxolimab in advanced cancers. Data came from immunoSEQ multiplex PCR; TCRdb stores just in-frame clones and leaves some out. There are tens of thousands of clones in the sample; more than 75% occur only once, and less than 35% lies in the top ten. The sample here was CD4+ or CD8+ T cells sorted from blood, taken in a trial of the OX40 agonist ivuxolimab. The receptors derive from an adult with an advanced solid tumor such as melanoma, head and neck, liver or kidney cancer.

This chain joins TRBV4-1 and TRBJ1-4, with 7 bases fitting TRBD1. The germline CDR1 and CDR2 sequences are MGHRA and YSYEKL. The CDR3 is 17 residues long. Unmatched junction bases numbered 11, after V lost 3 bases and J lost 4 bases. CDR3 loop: CASSHRTQQGNNEKLFF. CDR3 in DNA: TGCGCCAGCAGCCACCGAACTCAACAGGGGAATAATGAAAAACTGTTTTTT.

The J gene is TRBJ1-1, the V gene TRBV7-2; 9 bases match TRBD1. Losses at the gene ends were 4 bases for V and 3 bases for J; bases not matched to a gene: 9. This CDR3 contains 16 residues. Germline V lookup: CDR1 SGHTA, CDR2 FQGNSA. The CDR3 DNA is TGTGCCAGCAGCTCACAGGGGGCGGCGGGGTACACTGAAGCTTTCTTT. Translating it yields CASSSQGAAGYTEAFF. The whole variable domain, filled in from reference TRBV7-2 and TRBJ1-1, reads GAGVSQSPSNKVTEKGKDVELRCDPISGHTALYWYRQSLGQGLEFLIYFQGNSAPDKSGLPSDRFSAERTGGSVSTLTIQRTQQEDSAVYLCASSSQGAAGYTEAFFGQGTRLTVV.

CDR3 coding DNA: TGTGCCAGCAGTGAAGCACGATCATCTATAAACACCGGGGAGCTGTTTTTT. It codes for CASSEARSSINTGELFF. This chain links TRBV6-1 with TRBJ2-2; D ambiguous. The ends were cut back, 0 bases at V and 2 bases at J, with 13 bases in the middle. This CDR3 is built from 17 residues. Germline CDR1 is MNHNS and CDR2 is SASEGT.

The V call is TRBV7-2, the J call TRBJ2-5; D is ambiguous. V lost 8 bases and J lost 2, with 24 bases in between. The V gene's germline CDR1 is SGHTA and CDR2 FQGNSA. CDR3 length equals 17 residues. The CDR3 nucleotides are TGTGCCAGCTCCCCCGGATTACGTCACACACTACAAGAGACCCAGTACTTC. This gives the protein CASSPGLRHTLQETQYF.

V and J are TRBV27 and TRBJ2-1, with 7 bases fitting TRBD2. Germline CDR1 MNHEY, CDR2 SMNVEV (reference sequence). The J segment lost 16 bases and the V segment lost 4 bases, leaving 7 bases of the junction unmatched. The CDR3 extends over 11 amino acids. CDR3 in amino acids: CASSSGTKDFF. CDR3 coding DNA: TGTGCCAGCAGTTCGGGGACTAAGGACTTCTTC.

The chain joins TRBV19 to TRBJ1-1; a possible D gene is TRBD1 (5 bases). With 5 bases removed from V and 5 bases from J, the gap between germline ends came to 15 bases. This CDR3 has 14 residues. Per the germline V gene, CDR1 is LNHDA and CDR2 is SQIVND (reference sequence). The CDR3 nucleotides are TGTGCCAGTAGTTCTTGGACGGGACGGACTGAAGCTTTCTTT. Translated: CASSSWTGRTEAFF.

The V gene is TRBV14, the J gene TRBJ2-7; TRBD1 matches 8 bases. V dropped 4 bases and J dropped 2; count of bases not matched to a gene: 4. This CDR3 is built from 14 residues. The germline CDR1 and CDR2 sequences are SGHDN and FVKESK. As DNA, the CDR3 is TGTGCCAGCAGCCTTAACAGGGGGGCCTACGAGCAGTACTTC. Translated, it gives CASSLNRGAYEQYF.

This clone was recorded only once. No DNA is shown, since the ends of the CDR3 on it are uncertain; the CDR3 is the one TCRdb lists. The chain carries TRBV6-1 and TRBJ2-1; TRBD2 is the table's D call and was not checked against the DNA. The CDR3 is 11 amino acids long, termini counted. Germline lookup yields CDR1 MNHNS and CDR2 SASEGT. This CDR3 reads CATDFGNEQFF.

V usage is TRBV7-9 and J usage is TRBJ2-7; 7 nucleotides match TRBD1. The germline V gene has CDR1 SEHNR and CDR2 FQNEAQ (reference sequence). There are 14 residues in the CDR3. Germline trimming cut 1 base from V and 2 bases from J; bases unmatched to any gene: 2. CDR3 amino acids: CASSLGTGTYEQYF. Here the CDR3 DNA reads TGTGCCAGCAGCTTAGGGACAGGTACCTACGAGCAGTACTTC.

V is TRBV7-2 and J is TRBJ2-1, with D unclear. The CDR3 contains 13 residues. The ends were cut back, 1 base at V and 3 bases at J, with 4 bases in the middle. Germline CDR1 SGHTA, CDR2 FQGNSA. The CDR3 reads CASSLDNYNEQFF. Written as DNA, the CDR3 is TGTGCCAGCAGCTTAGACAACTACAATGAGCAGTTCTTC.

CDR3 in amino acids: CASSFSGFTEAFF. In DNA, the CDR3 is TGTGCCAGCAGCTTTTCAGGGTTCACTGAAGCTTTCTTT. The chain has TRBV7-6 and TRBJ1-1; D might be TRBD1 (5 bases). V was trimmed by 3 bases and J by 4 bases, leaving 9 bases between them. The CDR3 contains 13 residues. Germline V CDR1 and CDR2: SGHVS, FNYEAQ.

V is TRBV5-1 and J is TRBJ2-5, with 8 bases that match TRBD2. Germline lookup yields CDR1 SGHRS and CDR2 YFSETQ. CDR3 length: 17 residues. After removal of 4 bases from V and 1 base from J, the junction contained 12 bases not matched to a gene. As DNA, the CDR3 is TGCGCCAGCAGCGTGGGGGACTTGCGGGGGGCCCAAGAGACCCAGTACTTC. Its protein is CASSVGDLRGAQETQYF.

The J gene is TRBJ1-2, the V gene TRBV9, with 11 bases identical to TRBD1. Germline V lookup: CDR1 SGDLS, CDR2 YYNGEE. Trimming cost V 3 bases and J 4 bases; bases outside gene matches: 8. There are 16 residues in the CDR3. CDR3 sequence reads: CASSGGGTGGVYGYTF. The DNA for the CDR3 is TGTGCCAGCAGCGGAGGGGGGACAGGGGGAGTCTATGGCTACACCTTC. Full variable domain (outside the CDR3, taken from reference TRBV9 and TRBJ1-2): DSGVTQTPKHLITATGQRVTLRCSPRSGDLSVYWYQQSLDQGLQFLIQYYNGEERAKGNILERFSAQQFPDLHSELNLSSLELGDSALYFCASSGGGTGGVYGYTFGSGTRLTVV.

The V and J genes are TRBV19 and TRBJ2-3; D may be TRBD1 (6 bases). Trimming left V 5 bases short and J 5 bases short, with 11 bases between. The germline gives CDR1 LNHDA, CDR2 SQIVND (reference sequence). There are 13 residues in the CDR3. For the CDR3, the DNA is TGTGCCAGTAGTTCGAGCAGGGGAGATACGCAGTATTTT. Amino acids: CASSSSRGDTQYF. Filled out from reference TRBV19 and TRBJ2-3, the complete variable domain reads DGGITQSPKYLFRKEGQNVTLSCEQNLNHDAMYWYRQDPGQGLRLIYYSQIVNDFQKGDIAEGYSVSREKKESFPLTVTSAQKNPTAFYLCASSSSRGDTQYFGPGTRLTVL.

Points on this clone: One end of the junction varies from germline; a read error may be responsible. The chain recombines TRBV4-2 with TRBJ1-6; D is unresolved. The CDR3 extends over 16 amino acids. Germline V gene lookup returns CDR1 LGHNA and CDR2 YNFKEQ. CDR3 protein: CASSQEGISYNSPLHF. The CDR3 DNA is TGTGCCAGCAGTCAAGAAGGAATCTCCTATAATTCACCCCTCCACTTT.

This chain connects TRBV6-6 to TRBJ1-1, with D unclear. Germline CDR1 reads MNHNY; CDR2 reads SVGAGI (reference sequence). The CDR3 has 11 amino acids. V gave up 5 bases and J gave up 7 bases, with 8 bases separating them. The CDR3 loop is CASSTFDEAFF. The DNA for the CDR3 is TGTGCCAGCAGTACCTTCGATGAAGCTTTCTTT.

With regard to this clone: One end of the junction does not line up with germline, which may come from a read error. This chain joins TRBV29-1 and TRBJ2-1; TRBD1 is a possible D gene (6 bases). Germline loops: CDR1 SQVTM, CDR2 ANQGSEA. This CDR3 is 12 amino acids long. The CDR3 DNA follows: TGCAGCATCGGGACACCCGAAGCGATAGACCTCTTC. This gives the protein CSIGTPEAIDLF.

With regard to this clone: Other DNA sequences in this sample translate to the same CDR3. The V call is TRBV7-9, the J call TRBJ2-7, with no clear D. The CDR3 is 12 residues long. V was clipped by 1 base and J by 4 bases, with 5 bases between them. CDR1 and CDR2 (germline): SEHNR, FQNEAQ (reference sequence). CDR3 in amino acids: CASSLGSYEQYF. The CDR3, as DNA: TGTGCCAGCAGCTTAGGGTCTTACGAGCAGTACTTC.

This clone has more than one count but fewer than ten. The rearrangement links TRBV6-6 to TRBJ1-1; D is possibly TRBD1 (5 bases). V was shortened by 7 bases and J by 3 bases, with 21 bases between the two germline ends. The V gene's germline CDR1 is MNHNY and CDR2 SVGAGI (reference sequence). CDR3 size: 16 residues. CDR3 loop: CASITALGTRDTEAFF. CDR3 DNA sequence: TGTGCCAGCATTACGGCCCTGGGGACTAGGGACACTGAAGCTTTCTTT.

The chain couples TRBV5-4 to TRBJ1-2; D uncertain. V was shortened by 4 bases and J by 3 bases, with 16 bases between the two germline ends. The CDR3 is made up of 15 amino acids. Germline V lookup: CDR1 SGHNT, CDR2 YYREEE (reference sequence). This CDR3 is CASSGDPTVYYGYTF. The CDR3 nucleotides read TGTGCCAGCAGCGGGGATCCGACTGTGTACTATGGCTACACCTTC. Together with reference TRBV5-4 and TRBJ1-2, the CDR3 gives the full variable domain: ETGVTQSPTHLIKTRGQQVTLRCSSQSGHNTVSWYQQALGQGPQFIFQYYREEENGRGNFPPRFSGLQFPNYSSELNVNALELDDSALYLCASSGDPTVYYGYTFGSGTRLTVV.

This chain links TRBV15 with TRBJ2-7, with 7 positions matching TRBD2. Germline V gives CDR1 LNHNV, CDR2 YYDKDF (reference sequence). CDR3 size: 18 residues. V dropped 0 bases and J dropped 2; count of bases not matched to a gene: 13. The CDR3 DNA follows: TGTGCCACCAGCAGAGAGGGCTCTGGGGGGGAGCATACCTACGAGCAGTACTTC. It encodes CATSREGSGGEHTYEQYF.

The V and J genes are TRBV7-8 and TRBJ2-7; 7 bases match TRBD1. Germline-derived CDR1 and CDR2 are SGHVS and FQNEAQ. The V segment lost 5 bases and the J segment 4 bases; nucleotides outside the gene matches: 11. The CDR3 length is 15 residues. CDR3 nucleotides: TGTGCCAGCAGCCCCCCCCCGGGACAGAATTACGAGCAGTACTTC. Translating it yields CASSPPPGQNYEQYF.

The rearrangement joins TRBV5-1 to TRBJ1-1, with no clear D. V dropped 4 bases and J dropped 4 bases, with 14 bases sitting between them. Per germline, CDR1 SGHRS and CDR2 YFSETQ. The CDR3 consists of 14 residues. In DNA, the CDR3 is TGCGCCAGCAGCCCCTGGGCCGAGCTCACTGAAGCTTTCTTT. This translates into CASSPWAELTEAFF.

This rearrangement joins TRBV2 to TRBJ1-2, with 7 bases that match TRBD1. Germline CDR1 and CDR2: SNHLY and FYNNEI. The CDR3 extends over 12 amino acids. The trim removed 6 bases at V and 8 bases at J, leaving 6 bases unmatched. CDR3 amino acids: CASRDRVEGYTF. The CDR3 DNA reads TGTGCCAGCAGAGACAGGGTAGAAGGCTACACCTTC.

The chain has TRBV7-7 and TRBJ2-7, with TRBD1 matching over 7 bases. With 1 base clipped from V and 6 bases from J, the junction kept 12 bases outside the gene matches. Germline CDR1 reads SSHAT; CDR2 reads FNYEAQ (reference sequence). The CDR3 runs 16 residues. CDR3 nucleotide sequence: TGTGCCAGCAGCTTAGGTGAGAGACAGGGACGTTGCGAGCAGTACTTC. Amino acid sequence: CASSLGERQGRCEQYF.

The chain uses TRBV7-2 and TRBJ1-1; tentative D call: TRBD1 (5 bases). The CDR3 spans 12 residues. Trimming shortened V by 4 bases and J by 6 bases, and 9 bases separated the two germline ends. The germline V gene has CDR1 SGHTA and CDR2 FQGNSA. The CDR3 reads CASSSRGPEAFF. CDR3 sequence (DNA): TGTGCCAGCAGCTCCCGGGGACCTGAAGCTTTCTTT. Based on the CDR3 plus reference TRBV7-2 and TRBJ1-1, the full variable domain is GAGVSQSPSNKVTEKGKDVELRCDPISGHTALYWYRQSLGQGLEFLIYFQGNSAPDKSGLPSDRFSAERTGGSVSTLTIQRTQQEDSAVYLCASSSRGPEAFFGQGTRLTVV.

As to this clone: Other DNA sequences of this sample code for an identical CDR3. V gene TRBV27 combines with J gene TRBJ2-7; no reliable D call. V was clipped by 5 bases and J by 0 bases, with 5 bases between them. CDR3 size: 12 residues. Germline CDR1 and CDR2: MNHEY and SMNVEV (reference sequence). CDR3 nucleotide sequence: TGTGCCAGCAGTCCTCCCTCCTACGAGCAGTACTTC. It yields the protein CASSPPSYEQYF.